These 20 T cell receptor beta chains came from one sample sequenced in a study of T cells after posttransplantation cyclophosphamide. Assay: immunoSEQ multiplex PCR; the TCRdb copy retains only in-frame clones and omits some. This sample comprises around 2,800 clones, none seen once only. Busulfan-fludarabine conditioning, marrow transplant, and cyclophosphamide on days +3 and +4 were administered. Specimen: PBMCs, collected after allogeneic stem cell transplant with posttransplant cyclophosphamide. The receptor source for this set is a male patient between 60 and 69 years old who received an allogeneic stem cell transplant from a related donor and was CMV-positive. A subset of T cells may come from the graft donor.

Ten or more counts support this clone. CDR3 loop: CSVTRDRRETQYF. The DNA of the CDR3 is TGCAGCGTTACCCGGGACAGGCGAGAGACCCAGTACTTC. The chain uses TRBV29-1 and TRBJ2-5; 8 positions match TRBD1. The CDR3 has 13 amino acids. With 5 bases clipped from V and 4 bases from J, the junction kept 6 bases outside the gene matches. The germline V gene encodes CDR1 SQVTM and CDR2 ANQGSEA.

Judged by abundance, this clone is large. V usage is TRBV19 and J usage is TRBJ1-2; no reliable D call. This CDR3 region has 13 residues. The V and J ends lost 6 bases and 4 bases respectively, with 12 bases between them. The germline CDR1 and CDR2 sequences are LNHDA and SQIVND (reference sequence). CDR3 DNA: TGTGCCAGTAGCCCTGATCAGGTCTATGGCTACACCTTC. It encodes CASSPDQVYGYTF.

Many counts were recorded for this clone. CDR3 sequence: CASRGRQGSKNQPQHF. The DNA of the CDR3 is TGTGCCAGCAGGGGGAGACAGGGATCCAAGAATCAGCCCCAGCATTTT. V usage is TRBV28 and J usage is TRBJ1-5; 7 bases map to TRBD1. This CDR3 region has 16 residues. V shed 6 bases, J shed 4 bases, and the junction held 12 bases outside the gene matches. Germline V CDR1 and CDR2: MDHEN, SYDVKM.

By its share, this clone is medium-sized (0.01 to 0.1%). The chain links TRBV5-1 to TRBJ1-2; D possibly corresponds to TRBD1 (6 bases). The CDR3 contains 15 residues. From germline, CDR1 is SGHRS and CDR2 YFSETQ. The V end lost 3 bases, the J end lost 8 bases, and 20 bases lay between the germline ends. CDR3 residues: CASSYAFTGSEGYTF. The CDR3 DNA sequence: TGCGCCAGCAGCTACGCCTTTACAGGGTCGGAGGGCTACACCTTC.

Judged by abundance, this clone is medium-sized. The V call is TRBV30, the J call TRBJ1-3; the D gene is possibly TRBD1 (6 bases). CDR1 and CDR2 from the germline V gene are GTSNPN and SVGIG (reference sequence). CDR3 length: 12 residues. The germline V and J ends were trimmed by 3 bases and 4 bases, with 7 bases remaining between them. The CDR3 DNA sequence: TGTGCCTGGAGAGGGGGAGGAAACACCATATATTTT. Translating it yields CAWRGGGNTIYF.

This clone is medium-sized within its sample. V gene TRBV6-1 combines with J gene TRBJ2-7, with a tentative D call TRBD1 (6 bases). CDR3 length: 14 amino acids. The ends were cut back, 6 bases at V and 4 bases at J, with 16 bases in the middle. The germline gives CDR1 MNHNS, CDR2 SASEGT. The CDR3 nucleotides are TGTGCCAGCAGCGCAGGGGTAAAAGGGTACGAGCAGTACGTC. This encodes CASSAGVKGYEQYV.

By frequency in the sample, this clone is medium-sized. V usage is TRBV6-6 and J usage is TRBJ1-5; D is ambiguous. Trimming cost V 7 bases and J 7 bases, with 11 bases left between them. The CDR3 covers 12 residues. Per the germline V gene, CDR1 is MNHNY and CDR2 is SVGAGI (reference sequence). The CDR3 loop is CASTPGLQPQHF. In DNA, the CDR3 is TGTGCCAGCACCCCCGGGTTACAGCCCCAGCATTTT.

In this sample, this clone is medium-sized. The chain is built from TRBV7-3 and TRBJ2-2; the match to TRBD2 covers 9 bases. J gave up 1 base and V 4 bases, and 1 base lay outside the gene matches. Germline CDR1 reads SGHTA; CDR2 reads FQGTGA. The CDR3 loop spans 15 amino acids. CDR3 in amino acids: CASSSSGKNTGELFF. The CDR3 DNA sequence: TGTGCCAGCAGCTCTAGCGGGAAGAACACCGGGGAGCTGTTTTTT.

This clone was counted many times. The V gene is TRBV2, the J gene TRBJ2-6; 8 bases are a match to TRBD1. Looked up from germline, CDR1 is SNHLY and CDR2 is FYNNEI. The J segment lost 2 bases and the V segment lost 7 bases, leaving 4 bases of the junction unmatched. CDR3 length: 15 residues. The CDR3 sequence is CASTKDRAGANVLTF. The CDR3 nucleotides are TGTGCCAGCACTAAGGACAGGGCTGGGGCCAACGTCCTGACTTTC. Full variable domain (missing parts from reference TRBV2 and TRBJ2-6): EPEVTQTPSHQVTQMGQEVILRCVPISNHLYFYWYRQILGQKVEFLVSFYNNEISEKSEIFDDQFSVERPDGSNFTLKIRSTKLEDSAMYFCASTKDRAGANVLTFGAGSRLTVL.

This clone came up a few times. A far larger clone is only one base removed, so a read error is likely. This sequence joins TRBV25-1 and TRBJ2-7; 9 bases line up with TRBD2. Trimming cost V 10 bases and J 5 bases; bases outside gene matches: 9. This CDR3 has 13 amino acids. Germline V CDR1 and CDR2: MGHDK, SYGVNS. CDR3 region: CATGVSGRDEQYF. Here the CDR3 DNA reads TGTGCCACCGGGGTTAGCGGGAGAGACGAGCAGTACTTC.

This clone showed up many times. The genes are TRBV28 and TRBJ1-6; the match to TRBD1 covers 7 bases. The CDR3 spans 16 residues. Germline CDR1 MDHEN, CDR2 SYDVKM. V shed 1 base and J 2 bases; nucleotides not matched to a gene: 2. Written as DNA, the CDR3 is TGTGCCAGCAGTTTATTGCAGGGGGCCTATAATTCACCCCTCCACTTT. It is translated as CASSLLQGAYNSPLHF.

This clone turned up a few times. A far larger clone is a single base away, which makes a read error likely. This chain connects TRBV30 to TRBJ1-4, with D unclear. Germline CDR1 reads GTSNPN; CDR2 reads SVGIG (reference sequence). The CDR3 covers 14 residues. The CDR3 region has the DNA TGTGCCCGGAGTGGCGCGCTACAGCGGGAAAAACTGTTTTTT. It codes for CARSGALQREKLFF.

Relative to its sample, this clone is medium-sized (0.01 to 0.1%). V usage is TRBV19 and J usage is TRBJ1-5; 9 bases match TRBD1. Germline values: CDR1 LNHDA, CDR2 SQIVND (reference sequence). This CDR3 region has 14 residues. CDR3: CASGQGLGNQPQHF. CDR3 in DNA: TGTGCTTCGGGACAGGGACTTGGCAATCAGCCCCAGCATTTT.

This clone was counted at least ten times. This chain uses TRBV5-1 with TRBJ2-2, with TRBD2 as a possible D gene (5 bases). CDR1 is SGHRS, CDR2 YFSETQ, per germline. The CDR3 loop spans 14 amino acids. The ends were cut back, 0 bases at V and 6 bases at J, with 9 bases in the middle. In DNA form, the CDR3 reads TGCGCCAGCAGCTTGGACAGCGGTTCCGGGGAGCTGTTTTTT. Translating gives CASSLDSGSGELFF.

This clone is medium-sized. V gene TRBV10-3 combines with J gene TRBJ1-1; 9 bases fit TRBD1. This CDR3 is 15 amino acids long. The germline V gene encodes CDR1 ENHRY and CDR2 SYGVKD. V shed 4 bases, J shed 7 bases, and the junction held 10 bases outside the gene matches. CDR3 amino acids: CAISAPGTGRNEAFF. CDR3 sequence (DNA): TGTGCCATCAGTGCCCCCGGGACAGGGAGGAATGAAGCTTTCTTT.

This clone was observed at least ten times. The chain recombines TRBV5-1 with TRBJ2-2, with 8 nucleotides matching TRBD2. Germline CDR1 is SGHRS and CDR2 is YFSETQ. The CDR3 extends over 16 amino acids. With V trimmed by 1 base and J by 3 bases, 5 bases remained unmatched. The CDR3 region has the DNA TGCGCCAGCAGCTTGAGAGCGGGAGCGGACACCGGGGAGCTGTTTTTT. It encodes CASSLRAGADTGELFF.

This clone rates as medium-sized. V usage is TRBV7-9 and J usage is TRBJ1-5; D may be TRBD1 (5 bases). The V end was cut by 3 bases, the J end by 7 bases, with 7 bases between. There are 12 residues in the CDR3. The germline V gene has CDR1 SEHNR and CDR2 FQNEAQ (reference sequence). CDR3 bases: TGTGCCAGCAGCTTCGGGGGGCAGCCCCAGCATTTT. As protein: CASSFGGQPQHF.

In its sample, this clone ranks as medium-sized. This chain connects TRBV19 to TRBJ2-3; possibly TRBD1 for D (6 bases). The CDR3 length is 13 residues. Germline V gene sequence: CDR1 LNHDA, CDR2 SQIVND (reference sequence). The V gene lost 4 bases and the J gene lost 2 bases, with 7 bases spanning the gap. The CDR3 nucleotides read TGTGCCAGTAGTAAGGGACACACAGATACGCAGTATTTT. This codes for CASSKGHTDTQYF.

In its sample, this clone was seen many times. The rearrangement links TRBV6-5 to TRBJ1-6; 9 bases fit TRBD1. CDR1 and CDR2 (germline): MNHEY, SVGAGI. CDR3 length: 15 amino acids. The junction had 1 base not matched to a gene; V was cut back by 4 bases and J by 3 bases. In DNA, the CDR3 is TGTGCCAGCAGTTCGACAGGGGGCTATAATTCACCCCTCCACTTT. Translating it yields CASSSTGGYNSPLHF.

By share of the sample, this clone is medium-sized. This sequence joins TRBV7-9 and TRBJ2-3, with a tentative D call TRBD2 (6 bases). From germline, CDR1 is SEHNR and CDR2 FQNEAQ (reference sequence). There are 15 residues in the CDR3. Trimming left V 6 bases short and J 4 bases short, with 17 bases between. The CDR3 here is CASSPGTLGADTQYF. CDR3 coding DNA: TGTGCCAGCAGTCCCGGGACTTTAGGGGCAGATACGCAGTATTTT.